This TCR beta chain was found in a study of neurological immune-mediated disorders. The study, taken as a whole, reports: According to phylogenetic grouping, one related-CDR3 cluster, a possible signature, contained the repertoires of 18 of 34 multiple sclerosis patients.

Between the trimmed V and J ends, which lost 0 bases and 2 bases, there was a span of 7 bases. CDR1 and CDR2 (germline): MGHRA, YSYEKL. This CDR3 is built from 14 residues. MiXCR, applied by TCRdb to the 5' RACE reads, yields one record per CDR3 protein. The sample yields tens of thousands of distinct CDR3 sequences, 3.5% to 5% seen once. This clonotype was seen many times. No antigen is known for it. The TCR was taken from a man aged 30 to 45 with multiple sclerosis. Sequencing was done on a sample of PBMCs. J is TRBJ1-2 and V is TRBV4-1, with D perhaps TRBD1 (6 bases). The CDR3 region is CASSQETGNYGYTF. The CDR3 DNA reads TGCGCCAGCAGCCAAGAAACAGGGAACTATGGCTACACCTTC.